Listed here are 15 T cell receptor beta chains from one sample, sequenced in a study of early T cells in non-severe SARS-CoV-2 infection. One entry per CDR3 protein results from TCRdb running MiXCR on the 5' RACE reads. The sample gives roughly 80,000 distinct CDR3 sequences, over 9% of which show up once; roughly 4.8% is in the top ten. Material: whole blood. The receptors come from an adult who was a healthcare worker with PCR-confirmed SARS-CoV-2 infection or an uninfected control (not recorded which).

This clonotype was detected many times. CDR3 region: CSGRQGPYEQYF. The CDR3 DNA sequence: TGCAGCGGACGACAGGGACCCTACGAGCAGTACTTC. The chain is built from TRBV29-1 and TRBJ2-7; 7 bases line up with TRBD1. Germline lookup yields CDR1 SQVTM and CDR2 ANQGSEA. The junction had 5 bases not matched to a gene; V was cut back by 7 bases and J by 2 bases. The CDR3 is made up of 12 amino acids.

This clonotype appeared a few times. The chain combines TRBV10-3 with TRBJ1-4, with D possibly being TRBD1 (6 bases). V shed 4 bases and J shed 4 bases, with 7 bases lying between them. This CDR3 comprises 13 residues. In germline, CDR1 is ENHRY, CDR2 SYGVKD. Written as DNA, the CDR3 is TGTGCCATCAGTGGACAGGATAATGAAAAACTGTTTTTT. Encoded protein: CAISGQDNEKLFF.

This clonotype was found a few times. The chain has TRBV6-1 and TRBJ2-3; D is uncertain. CDR3 length: 12 residues. Trimming removed 5 bases at V and 6 bases at J, with 9 bases between. Per the germline V gene, CDR1 is MNHNS and CDR2 is SASEGT. As DNA, the CDR3 is TGTGCCAGCAGTACCCGTTTGGATACGCAGTATTTT. Translation: CASSTRLDTQYF.

The table lists this clonotype with many counts. The chain is built from TRBV11-3 and TRBJ2-1, with TRBD2 identical over 7 bases. In germline, CDR1 is SGHNT, CDR2 YENEEA. V was pared by 5 bases and J by 8 bases, with 9 bases of the junction left unmatched. The CDR3 runs 14 residues. The CDR3 loop reads CASSPGGFGDEQFF. In DNA form, the CDR3 reads TGTGCCAGCAGCCCCGGGGGGTTCGGGGATGAGCAGTTCTTC. Based on the CDR3 plus reference TRBV11-3 and TRBJ2-1, the full variable domain is EAGVVQSPRYKIIEKKQPVAFWCNPISGHNTLYWYLQNLGQGPELLIRYENEEAVDDSQLPKDRFSAERLKGVDSTLKIQPAELGDSAVYLCASSPGGFGDEQFFGPGTRLTVL.

This clonotype was detected ten times or more. The chain employs TRBV28 and TRBJ1-1, with D tentatively TRBD1 (5 bases). The CDR3 loop spans 12 amino acids. Between the trimmed V and J ends, which lost 7 bases and 4 bases, there was a span of 10 bases. The V gene's germline CDR1 is MDHEN and CDR2 SYDVKM. The CDR3 sequence: CASTRGGTEAFF. DNA of the CDR3: TGTGCCAGCACGAGGGGAGGCACTGAAGCTTTCTTT.

V gene TRBV30 combines with J gene TRBJ2-2, with 9 bases matching TRBD2. The CDR3 consists of 16 residues. V gave up 1 base and J gave up 4 bases; unmatched junction bases: 7. The germline V gene encodes CDR1 GTSNPN and CDR2 SVGIG (reference sequence). CDR3 protein: CAWSDLAGVVTGELFF. The CDR3 nucleotides are TGTGCCTGGAGTGATTTAGCGGGAGTCGTCACCGGGGAGCTGTTTTTT.

This rearrangement joins TRBV4-2 to TRBJ2-3, with 9 positions matching TRBD1. V was clipped by 2 bases and J by 4 bases; unmatched bases: 10. Germline V gene sequence: CDR1 LGHNA, CDR2 YNFKEQ. The CDR3 has 17 amino acids. The CDR3 region has the DNA TGTGCCAGCAGCCAACTCACCGGGACAGGGACATCAGATACGCAGTATTTT. Protein: CASSQLTGTGTSDTQYF.

This clonotype was counted a single time. The chain links TRBV14 to TRBJ2-7; the D is unclear. CDR1 SGHDN and CDR2 FVKESK come from the germline V gene. The CDR3 contains 13 residues. Trimming left V 2 bases short and J 4 bases short, with 9 bases between. This CDR3 reads CASSQKWGYEQYF. The DNA for the CDR3 is TGTGCCAGCAGCCAAAAGTGGGGTTACGAGCAGTACTTC.

About this clonotype itself: One base away lies a much larger clone, so this may be a sequencing read error. The chain has TRBV12-5 and TRBJ2-1; 10 bases agree with TRBD2. The V gene's germline CDR1 is LGHNT and CDR2 FRNRAP. V trimming: 3 bases; J trimming: 9 bases; junction bases outside the gene matches: 8. CDR3 size: 15 residues. The CDR3 loop is CASGLQSSGSSEQFF. The CDR3 nucleotides read TGTGCTAGTGGTTTACAGTCTAGCGGGAGTTCTGAGCAGTTCTTC.

The chain recombines TRBV2 with TRBJ2-5; D is unclear. The V gene's germline CDR1 is SNHLY and CDR2 FYNNEI. The CDR3 length is 13 residues. V gave up 7 bases and J gave up 3 bases, with 12 bases separating them. The CDR3 reads CASMSLGEETQYF. The CDR3 nucleotides read TGTGCCAGCATGTCCCTAGGTGAAGAGACCCAGTACTTC.

This rearrangement joins TRBV15 to TRBJ2-5, with a weak D call TRBD2 (5 bases). The V and J ends lost 0 bases and 4 bases respectively, with 15 bases between them. Germline CDR1 and CDR2: LNHNV and YYDKDF (reference sequence). CDR3 length equals 16 residues. This CDR3 reads CATSRDQMVARETQYF. The DNA of the CDR3 is TGTGCCACCAGCAGAGATCAAATGGTAGCGAGAGAGACCCAGTACTTC. The full variable domain, in which reference TRBV15 and TRBJ2-5 provide the parts outside the CDR3, is DAMVIQNPRYQVTQFGKPVTLSCSQTLNHNVMYWYQQKSSQAPKLLFHYYDKDFNNEADTPDNFQSRRPNTSFCFLDIRSPGLGDTAMYLCATSRDQMVARETQYFGPGTRLLVL.

The table lists this clonotype with many counts. V is TRBV5-1 and J is TRBJ1-1; D is unclear. CDR3 size: 13 residues. CDR1 is SGHRS, CDR2 YFSETQ, per germline. Between the trimmed V and J ends, which lost 4 bases and 0 bases, there was a span of 7 bases. The CDR3 DNA reads TGCGCCAGCAGCGGTCTGATGAACACTGAAGCTTTCTTT. Translating gives CASSGLMNTEAFF.

This clonotype was seen ten or more times. The rearrangement uses TRBV5-1 and TRBJ2-1; 8 bases are a match to TRBD2. The CDR3 has 18 amino acids. The V and J ends lost 4 bases and 6 bases, in that order; junction bases with no gene match: 18. Looked up from germline, CDR1 is SGHRS and CDR2 is YFSETQ. The CDR3 here is CASSPGQSAETSANEQFF. CDR3 coding DNA: TGCGCCAGCAGCCCAGGACAGTCGGCTGAGACTAGCGCCAATGAGCAGTTCTTC. The full variable domain, rest sourced from reference TRBV5-1 and TRBJ2-1, is KAGVTQTPRYLIKTRGQQVTLSCSPISGHRSVSWYQQTPGQGLQFLFEYFSETQRNKGNFPGRFSGRQFSNSRSEMNVSTLELGDSALYLCASSPGQSAETSANEQFFGPGTRLTVL.

This clonotype was found a few times. The chain combines TRBV6-6 with TRBJ2-1; 7 bases agree with TRBD2. J gave up 0 bases and V 6 bases, and 8 bases lay outside the gene matches. This CDR3 comprises 16 residues. Germline CDR1 is MNHNY and CDR2 is SVGAGI (reference sequence). In DNA form, the CDR3 reads TGTGCCAGCAGCCGTAGCGGGTCGAGCTCCTACAATGAGCAGTTCTTC. Residues: CASSRSGSSSYNEQFF.

This clonotype was counted ten times or more. The chain recombines TRBV10-3 with TRBJ2-3, with D tentatively TRBD2 (6 bases). V was trimmed by 1 base and J by 3 bases, leaving 20 bases between them. The CDR3 has 18 residues. Germline V lookup: CDR1 ENHRY, CDR2 SYGVKD. CDR3 region: CAISEFNTGTRRTDTQYF. CDR3 DNA: TGTGCCATCAGTGAGTTCAATACCGGGACTCGAAGGACAGATACGCAGTATTTT.